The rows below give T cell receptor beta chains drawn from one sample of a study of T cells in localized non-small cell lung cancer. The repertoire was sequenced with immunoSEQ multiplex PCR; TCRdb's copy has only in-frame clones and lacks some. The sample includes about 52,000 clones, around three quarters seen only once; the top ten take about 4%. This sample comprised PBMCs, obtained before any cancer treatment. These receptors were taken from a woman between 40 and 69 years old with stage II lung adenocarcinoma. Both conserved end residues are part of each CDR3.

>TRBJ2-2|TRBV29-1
CSAGGQGSRELFF
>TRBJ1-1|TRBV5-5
CASSFQTENTEAFF
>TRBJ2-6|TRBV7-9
CASSTLGGVGANVLTF
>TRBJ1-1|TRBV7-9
CASSPQGGMLDTEAFF
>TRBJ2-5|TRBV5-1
CASSLEGETQYF
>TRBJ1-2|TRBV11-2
CASSSHGAYGYTF
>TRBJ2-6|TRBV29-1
CSVEFGGTSGANVLTF
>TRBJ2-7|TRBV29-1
CSVEGGELGEQYF
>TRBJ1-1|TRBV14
CASTQGDFDTEAFF
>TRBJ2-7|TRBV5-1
CASSLATGDYEQYF
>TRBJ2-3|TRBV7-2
CASSFLATDTQYF
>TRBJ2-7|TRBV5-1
CASSLVWGSHEQYF
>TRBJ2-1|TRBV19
CASSIGQGYNEQFF
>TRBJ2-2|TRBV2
CASSEGLAGANTGELFF
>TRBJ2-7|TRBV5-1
CASSLGTSTYEQYF
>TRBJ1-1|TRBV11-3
CASSPTRAGEAFF
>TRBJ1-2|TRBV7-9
CASSSIQGPNNYGYTF
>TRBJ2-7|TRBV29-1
CSVEEVSKQYF
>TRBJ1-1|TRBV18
CASSAGVATEAFF
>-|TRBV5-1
CASSLNGRSSYEQYF
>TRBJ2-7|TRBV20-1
CSVPAAYEQYF
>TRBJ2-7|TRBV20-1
CSARGSYEQYF
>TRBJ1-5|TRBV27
CASSPSKSGQPQHF
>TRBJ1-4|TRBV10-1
CASSEGTASNEKLFF
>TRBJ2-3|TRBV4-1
CASSPGTGNTDTQYF
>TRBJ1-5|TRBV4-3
CASSQDWRDDQPQHF
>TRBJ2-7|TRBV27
CASSLIPGGTYEQYF
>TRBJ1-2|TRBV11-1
CASSWSRGVPYGYTF
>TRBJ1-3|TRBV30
CAWTDRVDGNTIYF
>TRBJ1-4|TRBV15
CATSRDRVEKLFF
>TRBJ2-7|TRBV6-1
CASSERHREAYEQYF
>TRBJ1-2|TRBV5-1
CASSATGNTNYGYTF
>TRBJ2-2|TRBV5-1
CASSPSGTGNTGELFF
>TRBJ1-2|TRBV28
CATQNRGENGYTF
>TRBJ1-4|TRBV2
CASSATGDEKLFF
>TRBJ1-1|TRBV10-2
CASSGQSSYTEAFF
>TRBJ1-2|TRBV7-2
CASSLDAGGYTF
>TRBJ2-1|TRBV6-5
CASRLGGGGNEQFF
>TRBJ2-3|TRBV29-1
CSVSGQGAADTQYF
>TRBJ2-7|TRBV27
CASSSSQHGGHPYEQYF
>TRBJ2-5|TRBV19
CASSRDTGETQYF
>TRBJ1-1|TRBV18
CASSQMGGRNTEAFF
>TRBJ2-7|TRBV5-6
CASTQTPSYEQYF
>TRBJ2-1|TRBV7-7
CASSLAAGTEYNEQFF
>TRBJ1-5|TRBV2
CASSFGGYNQPQHF
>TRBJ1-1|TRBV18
CASSPFPGQMGNTEAFF
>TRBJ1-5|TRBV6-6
CASREVSGAQPQHF
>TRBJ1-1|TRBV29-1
CSVRTGDTEAFF
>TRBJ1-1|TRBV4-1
CASSQEYGGEAFF
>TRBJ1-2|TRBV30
CAWTPGGYGYTF
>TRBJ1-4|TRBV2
CASSLTRQGGEKLFF
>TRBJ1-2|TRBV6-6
CASHSVNYGYTF
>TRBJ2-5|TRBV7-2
CASSLGGGSSLKETQYF
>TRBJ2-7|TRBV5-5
CASSPDSSYEQYF
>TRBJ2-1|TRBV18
CASSPPGVNEQFF
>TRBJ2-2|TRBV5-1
CASSSGGTGTNTGELFF
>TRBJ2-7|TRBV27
CASSLTGTGNYEQYF